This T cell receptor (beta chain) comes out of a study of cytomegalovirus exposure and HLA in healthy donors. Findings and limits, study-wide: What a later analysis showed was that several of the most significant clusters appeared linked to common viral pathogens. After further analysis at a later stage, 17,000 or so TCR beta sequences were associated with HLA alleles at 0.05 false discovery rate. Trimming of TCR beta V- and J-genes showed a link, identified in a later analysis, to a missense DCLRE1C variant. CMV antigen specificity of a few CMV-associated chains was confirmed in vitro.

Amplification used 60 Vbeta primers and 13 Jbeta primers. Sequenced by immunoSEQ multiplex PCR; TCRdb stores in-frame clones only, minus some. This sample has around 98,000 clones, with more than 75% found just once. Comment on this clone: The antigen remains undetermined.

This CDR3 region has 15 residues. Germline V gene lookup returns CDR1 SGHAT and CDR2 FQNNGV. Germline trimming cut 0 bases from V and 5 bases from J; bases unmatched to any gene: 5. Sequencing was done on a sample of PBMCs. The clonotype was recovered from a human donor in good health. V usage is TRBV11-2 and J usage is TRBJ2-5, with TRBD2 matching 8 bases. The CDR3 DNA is TGTGCCAGCAGCTTAGATCGGGGGGGGCTGGAGACCCAGTACTTC. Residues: CASSLDRGGLETQYF.